This TCR beta chain was documented in a study of blood T cell repertoires in COVID-19. The CDR3 consists of 11 residues. The germline CDR1 and CDR2 sequences are DFQATT and SNEGSKA (reference sequence). The V and J ends lost 5 bases and 4 bases respectively, with 9 bases between them. Across about two dozen US areas, participants ranged in age from roughly 18 to 89 years. Clinical history reported by participants formed the basis on which cohorts were assigned. Original handling: Estimated nucleated cell counts came from reference gene primer amplification. TCRdb keeps only in-frame clones here, not all; method: immunoSEQ multiplex PCR. The V and J calls and the clone size are those of that table, but D and trimming were determined from the DNA. The table shows just over 300,000 clones, with around 89% occurring only once.

The sequence came from a woman aged 40 to 55 who had recovered from COVID-19. Specimen: PBMCs or T cells enriched from blood (not recorded which). The chain has TRBV20-1 and TRBJ2-7; D is perhaps TRBD1 (5 bases). CDR3 DNA: TGCAGTGCTCCGACAGTTTACGAGCAGTACTTC. Residues: CSAPTVYEQYF.